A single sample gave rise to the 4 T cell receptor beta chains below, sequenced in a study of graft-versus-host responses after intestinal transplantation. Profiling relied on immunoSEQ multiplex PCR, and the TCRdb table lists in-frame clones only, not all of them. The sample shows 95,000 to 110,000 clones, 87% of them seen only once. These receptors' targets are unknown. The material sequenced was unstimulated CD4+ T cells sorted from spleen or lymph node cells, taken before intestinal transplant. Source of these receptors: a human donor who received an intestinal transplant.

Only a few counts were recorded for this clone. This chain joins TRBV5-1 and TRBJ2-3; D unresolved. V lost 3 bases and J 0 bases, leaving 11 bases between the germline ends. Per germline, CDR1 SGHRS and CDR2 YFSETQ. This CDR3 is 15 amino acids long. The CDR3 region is CASSSLGDSTDTQYF. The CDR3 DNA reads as TGCGCCAGCAGCTCCCTAGGTGACAGCACAGATACGCAGTATTTT.

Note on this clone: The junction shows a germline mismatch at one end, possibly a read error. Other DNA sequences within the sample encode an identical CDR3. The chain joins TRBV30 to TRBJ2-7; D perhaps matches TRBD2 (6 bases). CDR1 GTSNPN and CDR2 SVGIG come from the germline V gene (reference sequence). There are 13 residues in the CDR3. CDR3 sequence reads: CAWSQQEGHEQYF. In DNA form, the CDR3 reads TGTGCTTGGAGTCAGCAGGAGGGCCACGAGCAGTACTTC.

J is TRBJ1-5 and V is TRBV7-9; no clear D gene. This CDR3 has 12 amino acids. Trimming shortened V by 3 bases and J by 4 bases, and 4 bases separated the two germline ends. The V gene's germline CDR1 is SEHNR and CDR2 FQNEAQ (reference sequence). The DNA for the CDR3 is TGTGCCAGCAGCTTCAGAAATCAGCCCCAGCATTTT. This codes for CASSFRNQPQHF.

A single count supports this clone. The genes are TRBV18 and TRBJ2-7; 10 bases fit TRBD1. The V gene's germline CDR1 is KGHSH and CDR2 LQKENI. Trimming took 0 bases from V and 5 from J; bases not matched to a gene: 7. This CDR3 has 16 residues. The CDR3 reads CASSPPRDRGTHEQYF. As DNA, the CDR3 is TGTGCCAGCTCACCACCGAGGGACAGGGGAACCCACGAGCAGTACTTC.